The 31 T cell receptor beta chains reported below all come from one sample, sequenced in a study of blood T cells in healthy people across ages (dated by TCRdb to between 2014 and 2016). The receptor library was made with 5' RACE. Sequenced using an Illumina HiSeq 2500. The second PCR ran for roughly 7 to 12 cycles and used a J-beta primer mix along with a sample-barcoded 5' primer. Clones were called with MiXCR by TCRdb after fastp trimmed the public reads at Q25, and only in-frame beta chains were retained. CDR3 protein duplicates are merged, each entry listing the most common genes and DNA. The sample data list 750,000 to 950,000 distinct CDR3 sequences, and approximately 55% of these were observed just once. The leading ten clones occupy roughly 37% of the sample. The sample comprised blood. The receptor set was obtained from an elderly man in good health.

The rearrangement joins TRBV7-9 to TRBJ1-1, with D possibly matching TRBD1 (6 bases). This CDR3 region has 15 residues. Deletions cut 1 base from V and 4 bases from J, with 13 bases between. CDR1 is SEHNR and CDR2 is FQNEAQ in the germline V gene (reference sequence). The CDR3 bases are TGTGCCAGCAGCTTAGGGGACACGCAGGTCACTGAAGCTTTCTTT. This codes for CASSLGDTQVTEAFF.

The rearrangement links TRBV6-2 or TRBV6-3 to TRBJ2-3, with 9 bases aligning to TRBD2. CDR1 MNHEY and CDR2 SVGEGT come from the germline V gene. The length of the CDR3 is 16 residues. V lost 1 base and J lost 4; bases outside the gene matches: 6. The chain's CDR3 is CASSYWAGGSPDTQYF. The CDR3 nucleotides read TGTGCCAGCAGTTACTGGGCGGGAGGGTCCCCAGATACGCAGTATTTT.

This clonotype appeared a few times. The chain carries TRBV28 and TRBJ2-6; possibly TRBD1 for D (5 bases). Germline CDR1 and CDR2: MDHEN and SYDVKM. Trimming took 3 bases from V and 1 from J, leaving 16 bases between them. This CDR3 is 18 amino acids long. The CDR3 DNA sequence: TGTGCCAGCAGTTTGCCCGGACACCACCCTTCTGGGGCCAACGTCCTGACTTTC. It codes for CASSLPGHHPSGANVLTF.

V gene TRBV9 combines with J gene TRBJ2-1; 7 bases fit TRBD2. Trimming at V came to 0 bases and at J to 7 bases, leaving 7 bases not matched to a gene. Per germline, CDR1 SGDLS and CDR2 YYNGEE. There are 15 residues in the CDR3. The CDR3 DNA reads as TGTGCCAGCAGCGTAGATCTGCGGGAGTCGAATGAGCAGTTCTTC. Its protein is CASSVDLRESNEQFF.

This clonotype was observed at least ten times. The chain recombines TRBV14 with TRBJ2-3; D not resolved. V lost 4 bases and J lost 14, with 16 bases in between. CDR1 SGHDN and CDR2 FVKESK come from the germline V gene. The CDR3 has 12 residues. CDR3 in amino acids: CASSRSHRYAYF. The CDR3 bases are TGTGCCAGCAGCCGGTCGCACAGATACGCGTATTTT. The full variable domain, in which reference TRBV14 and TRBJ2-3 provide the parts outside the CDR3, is EAGVTQFPSHSVIEKGQTVTLRCDPISGHDNLYWYRRVMGKEIKFLLHFVKESKQDESGMPNNRFLAERTGGTYSTLKVQPAELEDSGVYFCASSRSHRYAYFGPGTRLTVL.

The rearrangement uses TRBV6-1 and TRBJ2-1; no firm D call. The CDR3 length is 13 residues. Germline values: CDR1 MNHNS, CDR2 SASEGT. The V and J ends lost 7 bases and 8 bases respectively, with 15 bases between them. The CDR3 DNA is TGTGCCAGCAATCCTGGGGTTCGCGATGAGCAGTTCTTC. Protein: CASNPGVRDEQFF.

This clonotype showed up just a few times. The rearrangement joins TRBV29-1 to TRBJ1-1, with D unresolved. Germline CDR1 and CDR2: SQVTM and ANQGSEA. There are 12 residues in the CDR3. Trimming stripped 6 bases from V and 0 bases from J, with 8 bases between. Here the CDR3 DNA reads TGCAGCGTCGGCATGATGAACACTGAAGCTTTCTTT. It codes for CSVGMMNTEAFF.

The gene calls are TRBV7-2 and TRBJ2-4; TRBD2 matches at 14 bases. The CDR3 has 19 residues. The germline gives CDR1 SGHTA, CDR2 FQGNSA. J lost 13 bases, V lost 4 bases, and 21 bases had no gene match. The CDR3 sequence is CASSSRMTSGRVTIHKQYF. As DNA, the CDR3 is TGTGCCAGCAGCTCCCGAATGACTAGCGGGAGGGTAACGATCCACAAGCAGTACTTC.

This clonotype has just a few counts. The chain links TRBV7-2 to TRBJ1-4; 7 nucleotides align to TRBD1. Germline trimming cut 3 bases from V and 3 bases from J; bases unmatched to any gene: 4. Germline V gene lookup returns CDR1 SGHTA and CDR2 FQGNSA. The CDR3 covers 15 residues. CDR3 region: CASSFRGSANEKLFF. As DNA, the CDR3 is TGTGCCAGCAGCTTCAGGGGGTCGGCTAATGAAAAACTGTTTTTT.

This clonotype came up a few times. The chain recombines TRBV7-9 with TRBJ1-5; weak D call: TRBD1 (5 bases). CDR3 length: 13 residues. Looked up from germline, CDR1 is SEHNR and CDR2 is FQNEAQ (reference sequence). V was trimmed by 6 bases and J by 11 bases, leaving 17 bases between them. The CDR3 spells CASSGGGFSAQHF. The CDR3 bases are TGTGCCAGCAGTGGGGGGGGATTCTCAGCCCAGCATTTT.

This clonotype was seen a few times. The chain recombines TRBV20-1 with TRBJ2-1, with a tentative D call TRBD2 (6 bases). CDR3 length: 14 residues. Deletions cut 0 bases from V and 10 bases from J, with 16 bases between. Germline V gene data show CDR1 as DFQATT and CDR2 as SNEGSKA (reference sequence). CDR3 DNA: TGCAGTGCTAGAGACATGACGGGAGTCAGGGAGCAGTTCTTC. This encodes CSARDMTGVREQFF.

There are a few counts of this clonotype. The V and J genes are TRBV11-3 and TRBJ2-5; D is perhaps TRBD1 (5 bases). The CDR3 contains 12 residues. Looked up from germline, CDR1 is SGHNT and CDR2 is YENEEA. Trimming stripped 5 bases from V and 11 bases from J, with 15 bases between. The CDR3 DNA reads TGTGCCAGCAGCCAAGCAAGGGGTGAGCAGTACTTC. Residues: CASSQARGEQYF.

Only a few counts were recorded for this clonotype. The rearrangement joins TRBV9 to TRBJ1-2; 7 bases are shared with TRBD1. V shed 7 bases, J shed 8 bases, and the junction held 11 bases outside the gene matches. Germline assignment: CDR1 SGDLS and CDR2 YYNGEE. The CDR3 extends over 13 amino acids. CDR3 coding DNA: TGTGCCAGCGCCGGGACAGCCTACCGAGGCTACACCTTC. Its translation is CASAGTAYRGYTF.

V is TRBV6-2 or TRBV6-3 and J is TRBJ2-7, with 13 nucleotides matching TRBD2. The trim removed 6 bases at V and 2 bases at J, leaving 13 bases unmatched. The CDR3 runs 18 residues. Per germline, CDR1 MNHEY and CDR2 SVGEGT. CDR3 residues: CASSRGLAGVSGTYEQYF. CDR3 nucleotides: TGTGCCAGCAGCCGCGGACTAGCGGGAGTCTCCGGGACCTACGAGCAGTACTTC.

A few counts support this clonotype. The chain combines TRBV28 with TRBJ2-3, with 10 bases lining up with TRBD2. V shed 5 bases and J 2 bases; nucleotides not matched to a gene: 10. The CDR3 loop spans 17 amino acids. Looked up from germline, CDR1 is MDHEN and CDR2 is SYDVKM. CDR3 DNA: TGTGCCAGCAGTGCTCCGGGACTAGCGTTGGTCACAGATACGCAGTATTTT. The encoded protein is CASSAPGLALVTDTQYF.

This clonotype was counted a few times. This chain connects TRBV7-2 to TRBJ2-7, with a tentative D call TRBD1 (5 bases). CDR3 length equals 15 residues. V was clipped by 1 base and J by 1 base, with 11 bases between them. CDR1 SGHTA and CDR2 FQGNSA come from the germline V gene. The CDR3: CASSLEAGMSYEQYF. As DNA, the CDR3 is TGTGCCAGCAGCTTAGAAGCAGGGATGTCCTACGAGCAGTACTTC.

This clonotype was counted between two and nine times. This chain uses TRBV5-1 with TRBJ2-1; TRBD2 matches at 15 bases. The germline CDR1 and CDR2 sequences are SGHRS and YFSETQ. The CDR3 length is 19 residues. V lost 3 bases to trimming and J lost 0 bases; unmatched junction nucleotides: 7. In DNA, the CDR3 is TGCGCCAGCAGCTCTCGGACTAGCGGGAGGGCCAGCTCCTACAATGAGCAGTTCTTC. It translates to CASSSRTSGRASSYNEQFF.

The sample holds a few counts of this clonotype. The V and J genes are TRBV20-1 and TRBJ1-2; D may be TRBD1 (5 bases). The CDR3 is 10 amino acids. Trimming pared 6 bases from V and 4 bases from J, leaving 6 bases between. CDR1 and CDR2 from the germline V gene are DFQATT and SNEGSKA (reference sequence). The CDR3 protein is CSAGPYGYTF. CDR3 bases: TGCAGTGCGGGACCCTATGGCTACACCTTC.

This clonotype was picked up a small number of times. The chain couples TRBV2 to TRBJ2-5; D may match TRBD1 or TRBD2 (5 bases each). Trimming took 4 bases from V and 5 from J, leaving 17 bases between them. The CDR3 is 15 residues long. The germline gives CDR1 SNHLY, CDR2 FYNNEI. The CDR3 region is CASSGGRRLRETQYF. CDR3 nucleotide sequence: TGTGCCAGCAGTGGGGGGAGACGCCTCCGGGAGACCCAGTACTTC.

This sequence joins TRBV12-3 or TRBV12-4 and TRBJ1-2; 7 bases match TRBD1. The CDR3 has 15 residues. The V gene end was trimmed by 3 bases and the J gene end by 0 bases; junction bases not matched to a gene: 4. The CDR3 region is CASSLGQNANYGYTF. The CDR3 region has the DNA TGTGCCAGCAGTTTGGGACAGAACGCTAACTATGGCTACACCTTC.

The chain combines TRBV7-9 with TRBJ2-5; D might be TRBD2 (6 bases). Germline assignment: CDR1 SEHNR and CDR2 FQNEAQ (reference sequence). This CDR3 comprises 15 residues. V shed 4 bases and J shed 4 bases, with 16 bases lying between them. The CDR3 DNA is TGTGCCAGCAGCTCCGACGGGCCCGGGGGAGAGACCCAGTACTTC. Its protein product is CASSSDGPGGETQYF.

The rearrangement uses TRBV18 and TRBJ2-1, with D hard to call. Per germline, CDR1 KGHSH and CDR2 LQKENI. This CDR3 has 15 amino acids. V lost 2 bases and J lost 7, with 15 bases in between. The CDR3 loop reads CASSPIWSAGNEQFF. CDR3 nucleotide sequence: TGTGCCAGCTCACCAATCTGGTCCGCCGGTAATGAGCAGTTCTTC.

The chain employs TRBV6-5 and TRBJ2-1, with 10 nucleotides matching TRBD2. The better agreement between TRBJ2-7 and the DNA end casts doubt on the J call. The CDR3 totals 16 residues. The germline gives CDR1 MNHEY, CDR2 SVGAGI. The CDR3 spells CASSPLAGDSYNEQYF. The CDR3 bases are TGTGCCAGCAGTCCTCTAGCGGGGGACTCCTACAATGAGCAGTACTTC.

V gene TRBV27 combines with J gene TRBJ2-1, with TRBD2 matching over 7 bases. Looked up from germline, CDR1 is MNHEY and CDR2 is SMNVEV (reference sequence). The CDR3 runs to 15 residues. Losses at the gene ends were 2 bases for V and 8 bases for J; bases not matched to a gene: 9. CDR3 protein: CASSLTGRERDEQFF. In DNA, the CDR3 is TGTGCCAGCAGTTTAACGGGGCGGGAGAGGGATGAGCAGTTCTTC.

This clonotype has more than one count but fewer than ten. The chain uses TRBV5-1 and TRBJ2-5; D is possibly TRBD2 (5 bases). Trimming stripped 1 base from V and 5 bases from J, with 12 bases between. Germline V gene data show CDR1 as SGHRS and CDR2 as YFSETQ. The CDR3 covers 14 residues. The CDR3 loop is CASSLRPSSETQYF. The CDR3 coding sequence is TGCGCCAGCAGCTTGAGGCCTTCTAGCGAGACCCAGTACTTC.

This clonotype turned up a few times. For the CDR3, the DNA is TGCGCCAGCAGCTTGCGCGCCAGCCCGGACGAGCAGTACTTC. It specifies CASSLRASPDEQYF. The chain combines TRBV5-1 with TRBJ2-7; D not certain. Trimming removed 1 base from V and 5 bases from J, with 13 bases in between. The CDR3 runs to 14 residues. CDR1 and CDR2 (germline): SGHRS, YFSETQ.

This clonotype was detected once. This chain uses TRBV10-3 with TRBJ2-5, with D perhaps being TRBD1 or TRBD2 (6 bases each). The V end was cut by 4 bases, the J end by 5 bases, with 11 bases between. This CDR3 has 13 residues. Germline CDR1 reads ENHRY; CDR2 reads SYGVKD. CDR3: CAISVGGLETQYF. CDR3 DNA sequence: TGTGCCATCAGTGTAGGGGGGCTGGAGACCCAGTACTTC.

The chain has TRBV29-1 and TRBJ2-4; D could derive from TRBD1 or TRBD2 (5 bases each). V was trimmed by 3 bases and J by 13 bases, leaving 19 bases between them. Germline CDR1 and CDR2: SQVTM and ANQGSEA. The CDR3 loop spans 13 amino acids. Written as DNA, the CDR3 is TGCAGCGTTGATGCAGGGAGTCTTATGGAGCAGTACTTC. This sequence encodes CSVDAGSLMEQYF.

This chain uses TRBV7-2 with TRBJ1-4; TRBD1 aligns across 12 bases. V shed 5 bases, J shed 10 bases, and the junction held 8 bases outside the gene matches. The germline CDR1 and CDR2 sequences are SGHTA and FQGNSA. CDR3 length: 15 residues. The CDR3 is CASSRRGQGARKLFF. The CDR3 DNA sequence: TGTGCCAGCAGCCGGCGGGGACAGGGGGCGAGAAAACTGTTTTTT.

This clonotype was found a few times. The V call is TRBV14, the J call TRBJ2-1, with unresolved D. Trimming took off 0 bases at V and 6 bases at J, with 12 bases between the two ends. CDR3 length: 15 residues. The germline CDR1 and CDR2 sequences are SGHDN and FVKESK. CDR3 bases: TGTGCCAGCAGCCAAGACCGGAGTCGGGCCAATGAGCAGTTCTTC. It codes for CASSQDRSRANEQFF.

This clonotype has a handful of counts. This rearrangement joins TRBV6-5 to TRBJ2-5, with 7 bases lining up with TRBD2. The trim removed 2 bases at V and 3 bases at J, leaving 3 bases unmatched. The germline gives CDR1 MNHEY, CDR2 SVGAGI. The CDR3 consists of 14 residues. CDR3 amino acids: CASSYAAGEETQYF. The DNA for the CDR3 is TGTGCCAGCAGTTACGCCGCGGGGGAAGAGACCCAGTACTTC.